This TCR beta chain appears in the sequencing data of a study of blood T cell repertoires in COVID-19. Background on the study: COVID-19 samples collected from the United States, Italy and Spain covered acute and convalescent phases.

TCRdb keeps only in-frame clones here, not all; method: immunoSEQ multiplex PCR. This sample has roughly 80,000 clones, with around 82% found just once. The sequence was collected from a human donor in a cohort sampled during active COVID-19. Sequenced sample: peripheral blood.

CDR3 bases: TGTGCCAGCAGTGAGTGGAGAATATCCTCCTACAATGAGCAGTTCTTC. Protein: CASSEWRISSYNEQFF. The chain employs TRBV6-1 and TRBJ2-1; D uncertain. This CDR3 has 16 residues. The V gene's germline CDR1 is MNHNS and CDR2 SASEGT. The V end lost 3 bases, the J end lost 0 bases, and 12 bases lay between the germline ends.